The 22 T cell receptor beta chains reported below all come from one sample, sequenced in a study of blood T cell repertoires in COVID-19. Libraries were prepared by immunoSEQ multiplex PCR; TCRdb keeps only in-frame clonotypes and omits some of them. The sample gives 360,000 or so clones, under 90% of which show up once; 1.5% to 2% is in the top ten. The material sequenced was PBMCs or T cells enriched from blood (not recorded which). The receptor set was obtained from a woman aged 25 to 39 who had recovered from COVID-19.

The chain recombines TRBV12-3 or TRBV12-4 with TRBJ1-2; unclear D gene. Trimming stripped 3 bases from V and 6 bases from J, with 11 bases between. CDR3 length equals 13 residues. CDR3 residues: CASSLGRNNGYTF. CDR3 bases: TGTGCCAGCAGTTTGGGCAGAAATAATGGCTACACCTTC.

The chain joins TRBV9 to TRBJ2-2, with D unclear. CDR1 is SGDLS, CDR2 YYNGEE, per germline. Trimming left V 2 bases short and J 3 bases short, with 8 bases between. The CDR3 totals 14 residues. CDR3 sequence: CASSVVSDTGELFF. The CDR3 DNA follows: TGTGCCAGCAGCGTTGTAAGCGACACCGGGGAGCTGTTTTTT.

V is TRBV5-8 and J is TRBJ1-5; possible D gene TRBD1, 5 bases. Germline CDR1 SGHTS, CDR2 YDEGEE. This CDR3 region has 13 residues. Trimming cost V 4 bases and J 8 bases, with 13 bases left between them. In nucleotides, the CDR3 is TGTGCCAGCAGCCTCGTAGGGGTAAAGCCCCAGCATTTT. As protein: CASSLVGVKPQHF. Filled out from reference TRBV5-8 and TRBJ1-5, the complete variable domain reads EAGVTQSPTHLIKTRGQQATLRCSPISGHTSVYWYQQALGLGLQFLLWYDEGEERNRGNFPPRFSGRQFPNYSSELNVNALELEDSALYLCASSLVGVKPQHFGDGTRLSIL.

The chain carries TRBV9 and TRBJ2-6; 7 positions agree with TRBD1. CDR3 length: 20 residues. V gave up 0 bases and J gave up 0 bases; unmatched junction bases: 12. Germline V gene sequence: CDR1 SGDLS, CDR2 YYNGEE. This CDR3 is CASSVAVAAGGYSGANVLTF. In DNA, the CDR3 is TGTGCCAGCAGCGTAGCTGTCGCGGCAGGGGGTTACTCTGGGGCCAACGTCCTGACTTTC.

The V gene is TRBV2, the J gene TRBJ2-5; 7 nucleotides line up with TRBD1. The CDR3 runs 16 residues. The V segment lost 3 bases and the J segment 2 bases; nucleotides outside the gene matches: 9. Germline V gene lookup returns CDR1 SNHLY and CDR2 FYNNEI. CDR3 coding DNA: TGTGCCAGCAGTGAGACAGGGATGAGGGGTCAAGAGACCCAGTACTTC. This codes for CASSETGMRGQETQYF.

The rearrangement uses TRBV12-3 or TRBV12-4 and TRBJ1-5; the D is unclear. The CDR3 covers 12 residues. V shed 5 bases and J shed 10 bases, with 12 bases lying between them. CDR3: CASSPRLIPQHF. The DNA of the CDR3 is TGTGCCAGCAGTCCCAGACTTATTCCCCAGCATTTT.

V gene TRBV19 combines with J gene TRBJ2-7; 7 bases match TRBD2. The CDR3 is 15 residues long. Germline loops: CDR1 LNHDA, CDR2 SQIVND (reference sequence). The V gene end was trimmed by 6 bases and the J gene end by 2 bases; junction bases not matched to a gene: 10. Written as DNA, the CDR3 is TGTGCCAGTAGAGCCGCTAGCGGATTAACCTACGAGCAGTACTTC. Amino acid sequence: CASRAASGLTYEQYF.

The J gene is TRBJ1-4, the V gene TRBV28; 10 bases agree with TRBD1. Germline V CDR1 and CDR2: MDHEN, SYDVKM. Germline trimming cut 4 bases from V and 8 bases from J; bases unmatched to any gene: 10. This CDR3 is built from 16 residues. CDR3 loop: CASSSSGTGVGEKLFF. The DNA of the CDR3 is TGTGCCAGCAGTTCCTCCGGGACAGGGGTCGGGGAAAAACTGTTTTTT.

The chain joins TRBV7-8 to TRBJ1-1, with a possible D match to TRBD1 (6 bases). V shed 5 bases and J shed 1 base, with 11 bases lying between them. The CDR3 sequence is 14 residues long. Germline CDR1 reads SGHVS; CDR2 reads FQNEAQ. The CDR3 region is CASSRGGRNTEAFF. The CDR3 bases are TGTGCCAGCAGCCGAGGGGGGCGGAACACTGAAGCTTTCTTT.

The rearrangement joins TRBV6-1 to TRBJ2-6; weak D call: TRBD2 (5 bases). The germline CDR1 and CDR2 sequences are MNHNS and SASEGT. There are 18 residues in the CDR3. Trimming shortened V by 2 bases and J by 0 bases, and 14 bases separated the two germline ends. The CDR3 sequence: CASSERGKKISGANVLTF. CDR3 nucleotide sequence: TGTGCCAGCAGTGAAAGAGGGAAAAAAATCTCTGGGGCCAACGTCCTGACTTTC.

This clone is a singleton in its sample. The V call is TRBV25-1, the J call TRBJ1-2; D perhaps matches TRBD1 (6 bases). Germline V lookup: CDR1 MGHDK, CDR2 SYGVNS. With 3 bases removed from V and 12 bases from J, the gap between germline ends came to 11 bases. The CDR3 is 11 amino acids. The CDR3, as DNA: TGTGCCAGCAGTGATGGGAGGGGGGACACCTTC. It translates to CASSDGRGDTF.

In this sample, this clone turned up once. This sequence joins TRBV3-1 (or the pseudogene TRBV3-2) and TRBJ2-7; 8 nucleotides line up with TRBD1. CDR3 length: 17 amino acids. J was trimmed by 1 base and V by 2 bases; bases with no gene match: 10. Germline assignment: CDR1 LGHDT and CDR2 YNNKEL (reference sequence). CDR3 loop: CASSQPSRTGRSYEQYF. The CDR3 DNA is TGTGCCAGCAGCCAACCAAGCCGGACAGGGCGGTCCTACGAGCAGTACTTC.

The chain employs TRBV27 and TRBJ1-4; D gene ambiguous. Germline loops: CDR1 MNHEY, CDR2 SMNVEV (reference sequence). The CDR3 contains 12 residues. Trimming left V 3 bases short and J 7 bases short, with 6 bases between. The CDR3 nucleotides are TGTGCCAGCAGTTTCAGGCGTGAAAAACTGTTTTTT. Protein sequence: CASSFRREKLFF. Full variable domain (rest looked up from reference TRBV27 and TRBJ1-4): EAQVTQNPRYLITVTGKKLTVTCSQNMNHEYMSWYRQDPGLGLRQIYYSMNVEVTDKGDVPEGYKVSRKEKRNFPLILESPSPNQTSLYFCASSFRREKLFFGSGTQLSVL.

This clone has a single count. The chain employs TRBV13 and TRBJ2-3; 13 nucleotides agree with TRBD2. Losses at the gene ends were 5 bases for V and 11 bases for J; bases not matched to a gene: 10. The CDR3 totals 15 residues. CDR1 is PRHDT, CDR2 FYEKMQ, per germline (reference sequence). The CDR3 sequence is CASSQGLAGAFRQYF. The CDR3 DNA follows: TGTGCCAGCAGCCAAGGACTAGCGGGGGCATTCAGGCAGTATTTT.

Worth noting for this clone: The identical CDR3 is also encoded by other nucleotide sequences in the sample. V and J are TRBV2 and TRBJ2-1, with 8 bases that match TRBD2. Germline loops: CDR1 SNHLY, CDR2 FYNNEI. V lost 6 bases to trimming and J lost 0 bases; unmatched junction nucleotides: 4. This CDR3 region has 15 residues. The CDR3 nucleotides are TGTGCCAGCAGCAGTACTAGCGGCTCCTACAATGAGCAGTTCTTC. Encoded protein: CASSSTSGSYNEQFF. The full variable domain, rest sourced from reference TRBV2 and TRBJ2-1, is EPEVTQTPSHQVTQMGQEVILRCVPISNHLYFYWYRQILGQKVEFLVSFYNNEISEKSEIFDDQFSVERPDGSNFTLKIRSTKLEDSAMYFCASSSTSGSYNEQFFGPGTRLTVL.

V is TRBV13 and J is TRBJ1-2; 9 bases are shared with TRBD1. Trimming cost V 5 bases and J 8 bases; bases outside gene matches: 6. The CDR3 contains 13 residues. Germline values: CDR1 PRHDT, CDR2 FYEKMQ (reference sequence). The CDR3 loop is CASSLGQGNGYTF. CDR3 DNA sequence: TGTGCCAGCAGCCTGGGACAGGGTAACGGCTACACCTTC.

The gene calls are TRBV7-6 and TRBJ2-3, with D possibly TRBD2 on 6 matching bases. Trimming pared 4 bases from V and 0 bases from J, leaving 14 bases between. Germline V gives CDR1 SGHVS, CDR2 FNYEAQ. CDR3 size: 16 residues. CDR3 nucleotide sequence: TGTGCCAGCAGCTCCTTAGCGGTATCTAGCACAGATACGCAGTATTTT. Translating it yields CASSSLAVSSTDTQYF.

CDR3 amino acids: CASSLGGSNQPQHF. CDR3 DNA sequence: TGTGCCAGCAGCTTGGGAGGGAGCAATCAGCCCCAGCATTTT. V gene TRBV5-4 combines with J gene TRBJ1-5; D unresolved. The CDR3 spans 14 residues. Per the germline V gene, CDR1 is SGHNT and CDR2 is YYREEE (reference sequence). Trimming removed 0 bases from V and 1 base from J, with 5 bases in between.

V gene TRBV13 combines with J gene TRBJ1-1; 7 nucleotides agree with TRBD1. This CDR3 region has 16 residues. Germline V CDR1 and CDR2: PRHDT, FYEKMQ (reference sequence). V shed 0 bases, J shed 0 bases, and the junction held 4 bases outside the gene matches. CDR3 sequence (DNA): TGTGCCAGCAGCTTAGGGGGACAGCAAATGAACACTGAAGCTTTCTTT. The encoded protein is CASSLGGQQMNTEAFF.

This chain joins TRBV5-4 and TRBJ1-2, with no clear D. The CDR3 is 12 amino acids. Looked up from germline, CDR1 is SGHNT and CDR2 is YYREEE (reference sequence). The V and J ends lost 7 bases and 5 bases respectively, with 12 bases between them. In DNA form, the CDR3 reads TGTGCCAGCGGGTCCGGGTCTTATGGCTACACCTTC. Translating gives CASGSGSYGYTF.

This chain connects TRBV5-6 to TRBJ2-5; TRBD1 is a possible D gene (8 bases). In germline, CDR1 is SGHDT, CDR2 YYEEEE. The CDR3 sequence is 14 residues long. Trimming shortened V by 4 bases and J by 2 bases, and 12 bases separated the two germline ends. The CDR3: CASSRGDRQETQYF. CDR3 DNA: TGTGCCAGCAGCCGGGGGGACAGGCAAGAGACCCAGTACTTC.

This clone came up a few times. The chain combines TRBV7-9 with TRBJ2-5; 10 bases fit TRBD2. CDR1 SEHNR and CDR2 FQNEAQ come from the germline V gene (reference sequence). J was trimmed by 7 bases and V by 5 bases; bases with no gene match: 7. The CDR3 is made up of 14 amino acids. Written as DNA, the CDR3 is TGTGCCAGCAGCGATAACGCTAGCGGGGGGACCCAGTACTTC. This encodes CASSDNASGGTQYF.